A selection of T cell receptor beta chains follows, all from one sample in a study of cytomegalovirus exposure and HLA in healthy donors. Method: immunoSEQ multiplex PCR; TCRdb's copy keeps in-frame clones and lacks some. Found here are a few hundred thousand clones, 86% of them singletons; the top ten hold over 0.75%. The sequenced material came from PBMCs. These receptors were collected from a young woman in good health and CMV-seronegative. The CDR3 runs from the conserved cysteine through the conserved F or W. D genes are given only for firm matches. A row's size may be missing; if present it is once, few, many or a size class.

J	V	size	D	CDR3	DNA
TRBJ2-3	TRBV29-1	NA	TRBD1	CSVEDLGQNPDTQYF	TGCAGCGTTGAAGATCTGGGACAGAATCCAGATACGCAGTATTTT
TRBJ1-5	TRBV5-1	NA	NA	CASSPSTGSNQPQHF	TGCGCCAGCAGCCCTTCGACAGGCAGCAATCAGCCCCAGCATTTT
TRBJ2-1	TRBV5-1	NA	TRBD1	CASSLEGDRVVDEQFF	TGCGCCAGCAGCTTGGAAGGGGACAGGGTAGTTGATGAGCAGTTCTTC
TRBJ2-1	TRBV6-6	NA	NA	CASSPTDYEQFF	TGTGCCAGCAGCCCGACGGACTATGAGCAGTTCTTC
TRBJ2-7	TRBV6-5	NA	NA	CASSYGQRAQEQYF	TGTGCCAGCAGTTACGGCCAGCGAGCTCAGGAGCAGTACTTC
TRBJ1-6	TRBV6-4	NA	NA	CASSRGGEGSPLHF	TGTGCCAGCTCGAGGGGAGGGGAAGGATCACCCCTCCACTTT
TRBJ1-1	TRBV2	NA	NA	CASRADRNTEAFF	TGTGCCAGCAGAGCAGACAGGAACACTGAAGCTTTCTTT
TRBJ1-6	TRBV2	NA	NA	CASSDRGSYNSPLHF	TGTGCCAGCAGTGACAGGGGCTCCTATAATTCACCCCTCCACTTT
TRBJ2-7	TRBV28	NA	NA	CASRPPGGYEQYF	TGTGCCAGCAGACCTCCCGGAGGATACGAGCAGTACTTC
TRBJ1-2	TRBV6-5	few	TRBD1	CASRTTGGADYGYTF	TGTGCCAGCCGTACCACAGGGGGCGCGGACTATGGCTACACCTTC
TRBJ1-4	TRBV18	NA	NA	CATGGIGEKLFF	TGTGCCACCGGGGGAATCGGTGAAAAACTGTTTTTT
TRBJ2-1	TRBV28	once	TRBD2	CASSLSRSGRALNEQFF	TGTGCCAGCAGCCTCAGCCGGAGCGGGAGGGCTCTCAATGAGCAGTTCTTC
TRBJ1-2	TRBV7-8	NA	NA	CASSAEQVNYGYTF	TGTGCCAGCAGCGCGGAACAGGTCAACTATGGCTACACCTTC
TRBJ2-3	TRBV27	NA	NA	CASSGQRNHTDTQYF	TGTGCCAGCAGTGGACAACGCAATCACACAGATACGCAGTATTTT
TRBJ1-1	TRBV5-1	NA	NA	CASSLGSLDGAFF	TGCGCCAGCAGCTTGGGGAGTCTTGATGGAGCTTTCTTT
TRBJ1-2	TRBV30	NA	NA	CAWSVRLRQLAYGYTF	TGTGCCTGGAGTGTACGATTGAGACAGCTTGCGTATGGCTACACCTTC
TRBJ1-2	TRBV28	NA	TRBD1	CASTPLFGQGAVSGYTF	TGTGCCAGCACCCCGCTATTCGGGCAGGGGGCGGTGAGTGGCTACACCTTC
TRBJ1-1	TRBV28	NA	NA	CASSPMTGGWTEAFF	TGTGCCAGCAGTCCCATGACGGGGGGCTGGACTGAAGCTTTCTTT
TRBJ2-1	TRBV5-1	NA	TRBD2	CASSLRLAGAYNEQFF	TGCGCCAGCAGCTTAAGGCTAGCGGGGGCCTACAATGAGCAGTTCTTC
TRBJ2-1	TRBV30	once	TRBD1	CAWSGTGGYNEQFF	TGTGCCTGGTCCGGGACAGGGGGCTACAATGAGCAGTTCTTC
TRBJ1-2	TRBV7-9	NA	TRBD1	CASSDKDRNFHGYTF	TGTGCCAGCAGCGACAAGGACAGGAATTTTCATGGCTACACCTTC
TRBJ1-1	TRBV16	NA	NA	CASTPARTPNTEAFF	TGTGCCAGCACCCCAGCCCGGACTCCGAACACTGAAGCTTTCTTT
TRBJ2-2	TRBV4-1	NA	NA	CASSLTPGVNTGELFF	TGCGCCAGCAGCCTCACGCCGGGTGTAAACACCGGGGAGCTGTTTTTT
TRBJ2-3	TRBV7-9	NA	NA	CASSRTSTDTQYF	TGTGCCAGCAGCCGGACAAGCACAGATACGCAGTATTTT
TRBJ2-5	TRBV28	NA	NA	CASSLRGGVWETQYF	TGTGCCAGCAGTCTGAGGGGGGGTGTTTGGGAGACCCAGTACTTC
TRBJ1-2	TRBV5-8	NA	NA	CASSGLNYGYTF	TGTGCCAGTTCGGGACTGAACTATGGCTACACCTTC
TRBJ2-2	TRBV28	NA	TRBD2	CASSYGLAGTGELFF	TGTGCCAGCAGTTATGGACTAGCGGGGACCGGGGAGCTGTTTTTT
TRBJ2-7	TRBV30	NA	NA	CAWGGGGARTYEQYF	TGTGCCTGGGGTGGAGGGGGGGCTAGGACCTACGAGCAGTACTTC
TRBJ2-3	TRBV5-1	NA	NA	CASSLGQGMADTQYF	TGCGCCAGCAGCTTGGGGCAGGGTATGGCAGATACGCAGTATTTT
TRBJ2-7	TRBV7-2	NA	NA	CASSLPGVTYEQYF	TGTGCCAGCAGCTTACCGGGAGTAACCTACGAGCAGTACTTC
TRBJ2-1	TRBV27	once	TRBD2	CASTLHGGSSGGEQFF	TGTGCCAGCACCCTCCATGGTGGGAGCTCGGGAGGTGAGCAGTTCTTC
TRBJ2-7	TRBV7-8	NA	NA	CASSSQINYEQYF	TGTGCCAGCAGCTCACAAATCAATTACGAGCAGTACTTC
TRBJ2-5	TRBV27	few	TRBD1	CASGLLGQQETQYF	TGTGCCAGCGGCCTCCTGGGACAGCAAGAGACCCAGTACTTC
TRBJ2-5	TRBV29-1	NA	TRBD1	CSVGGRHRGPLETQYF	TGCAGCGTTGGGGGCAGACACAGGGGGCCTCTAGAGACCCAGTACTTC
TRBJ2-1	TRBV7-3	NA	TRBD2	CASSLTGSLAGDNNEQFF	TGTGCCAGCAGCTTAACCGGTAGCTTAGCGGGGGACAACAATGAGCAGTTCTTC
TRBJ2-3	TRBV7-9	NA	NA	CASSWTIGLSTDTQYF	TGTGCCAGCAGCTGGACTATTGGTCTGTCGACAGATACGCAGTATTTT
TRBJ2-7	TRBV18	once	NA	CASSPPSGSYEQYF	TGTGCCAGCTCACCACCAAGCGGCTCCTACGAGCAGTACTTC
TRBJ2-3	TRBV12-5	NA	NA	CASGFGAETDTQYF	TGTGCTAGTGGTTTCGGTGCTGAGACAGATACGCAGTATTTT
TRBJ2-3	TRBV9	NA	NA	CASSAGHPANTDTQYF	TGTGCCAGCAGCGCGGGACACCCTGCAAACACAGATACGCAGTATTTT
TRBJ2-7	TRBV11-2	NA	TRBD2	CASSSTSGSPSYEQYF	TGTGCCAGCAGCTCGACTAGCGGGAGCCCCTCCTACGAGCAGTACTTC
TRBJ2-3	TRBV18	NA	NA	CASSPISDSTDTQYF	TGTGCCAGCTCACCAATTTCAGATAGCACAGATACGCAGTATTTT
TRBJ2-1	TRBV5-5	NA	NA	CASSWGLLNEQFF	TGTGCCAGCAGCTGGGGGCTTCTCAATGAGCAGTTCTTC
TRBJ2-4	TRBV4-1	NA	NA	CASSQPLERSKNIQYF	TGCGCCAGCAGCCAACCATTGGAGCGGTCCAAAAACATTCAGTACTTC
TRBJ1-2	TRBV29-1	few	TRBD1	CSVASGGNYGYTF	TGCAGCGTTGCATCAGGGGGGAACTATGGCTACACCTTC
TRBJ2-1	TRBV6-5	NA	TRBD2	CASSYSRAGRYNEQFF	TGTGCCAGCAGTTACTCGAGAGCGGGGCGTTACAATGAGCAGTTCTTC
TRBJ2-7	TRBV11-2	NA	TRBD2	CASSLVTGLAREQYF	TGTGCCAGCAGCTTAGTAACGGGACTAGCCAGGGAGCAGTACTTC
TRBJ1-5	TRBV2	few	TRBD1	CASSDGKQGQHF	TGTGCCAGCAGTGATGGTAAACAGGGGCAGCATTTT
TRBJ2-1	TRBV7-6	NA	TRBD2	CASSFETPLAGAYNEQFF	TGTGCCAGCAGCTTCGAAACCCCCTTAGCGGGGGCTTACAATGAGCAGTTCTTC
TRBJ2-7	TRBV28	few	NA	CASSQDRFYEQYF	TGTGCCAGCAGTCAGGACAGATTCTACGAGCAGTACTTC
TRBJ2-1	TRBV29-1	NA	TRBD1	CSVVGRGRDYEQFF	TGCAGCGTTGTAGGCAGGGGGCGCGATTATGAGCAGTTCTTC
TRBJ2-3	TRBV6-4	NA	TRBD2	CASSLNGGGSDTQYF	TGTGCCAGCAGTTTGAATGGCGGGGGATCAGATACGCAGTATTTT
TRBJ2-2	TRBV7-9	NA	NA	CASTSADRNLLFF	TGTGCCAGCACCTCCGCTGACAGGAACCTTCTGTTTTTT
TRBJ1-2	TRBV5-1	NA	NA	CASSLEDSSNYGYTF	TGCGCCAGCAGCTTGGAGGACAGTAGTAACTATGGCTACACCTTC
TRBJ2-7	TRBV19	NA	NA	CASSSRDTSSYEQYF	TGTGCCAGTAGTAGCCGGGACACATCCTCCTACGAGCAGTACTTC
TRBJ1-2	TRBV4-1	NA	TRBD1	CASSQVGDRGYGYTF	TGCGCCAGCAGCCAAGTGGGGGACAGGGGATATGGCTACACCTTC
TRBJ2-1	TRBV5-1	NA	TRBD2	CASSPGTSGTNEQFF	TGCGCCAGCAGCCCTGGGACTAGCGGGACCAATGAGCAGTTCTTC
TRBJ2-7	TRBV6-1	NA	NA	CASSEKAYEQYF	TGTGCCAGCAGTGAAAAAGCGTACGAGCAGTACTTC
TRBJ1-5	TRBV6-5	NA	NA	CASSPSDSSYQPQHF	TGTGCCAGCAGCCCCTCGGACAGCTCATATCAGCCCCAGCATTTT
TRBJ2-2	TRBV11-2	NA	TRBD1	CASKVTGTGARNTGELFF	TGTGCCAGCAAGGTTACCGGGACAGGGGCGCGGAACACCGGGGAGCTGTTTTTT